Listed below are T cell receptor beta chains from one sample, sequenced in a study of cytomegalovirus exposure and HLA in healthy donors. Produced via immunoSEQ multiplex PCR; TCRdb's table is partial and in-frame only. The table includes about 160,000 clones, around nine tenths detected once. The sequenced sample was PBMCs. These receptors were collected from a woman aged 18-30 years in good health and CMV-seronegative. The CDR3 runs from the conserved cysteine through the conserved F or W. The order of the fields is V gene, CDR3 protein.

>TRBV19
CASSPERGNIQYF
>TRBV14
CASSQTGMNTEAFF
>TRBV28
CASHNTGTGDYGYTF
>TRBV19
CASRPEAGNTEAFF
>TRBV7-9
CASSSMREEQYF
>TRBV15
CATSIGTSGGNNEQFF
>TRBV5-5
CASSLAGQAYNEQFF
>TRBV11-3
CASSLGPGKDTQYF
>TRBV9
CASSVGGGLGQPQHF
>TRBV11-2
CASSLKTWGPSTDTQYF
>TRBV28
CASSSRVSGQPQHF
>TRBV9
CASSHGTSYNEQFF
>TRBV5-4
CASSSTRKHAGELFF
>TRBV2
CASSDDRVQSYYGYTF
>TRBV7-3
CASSSGGVLYF
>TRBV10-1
CARINSVEAFF
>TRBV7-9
CSSSLSNYEQYF
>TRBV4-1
CASSQLGGNEQFF
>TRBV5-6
CASSLGRENTIYF
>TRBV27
CASRRVGGPSSYNSPLHF
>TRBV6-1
CASSPRLGRTDTQYF
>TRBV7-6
CASSQGLVQFF
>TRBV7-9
CASSQRGRAVNEQFF
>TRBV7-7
CASSPGTSGVQETQYF
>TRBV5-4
CASSSGTPNTGELFF